This T cell receptor (beta chain) was sequenced during a study of chemoradiotherapy in HPV16-positive cancers. Assay: immunoSEQ multiplex PCR; the TCRdb copy retains only in-frame clones and omits some. The table has approximately 19,000 clones, 87% seen once; the top ten hold 2% to 2.5%. The CDR3 extends over 11 amino acids. The trim removed 6 bases at V and 4 bases at J, leaving 0 bases unmatched. The germline V gene has CDR1 MNHEY and CDR2 SMNVEV (reference sequence). Sequenced material: blood, taken from a patient who underwent chemoradiotherapy. This chain uses TRBV27 with TRBJ2-7; 7 bases match TRBD1. The source is a human donor with HPV-associated anogenital cancer. The DNA for the CDR3 is TGTGCCAGCAGACAGGGGTACGAGCAGTACTTC. Protein: CASRQGYEQYF.